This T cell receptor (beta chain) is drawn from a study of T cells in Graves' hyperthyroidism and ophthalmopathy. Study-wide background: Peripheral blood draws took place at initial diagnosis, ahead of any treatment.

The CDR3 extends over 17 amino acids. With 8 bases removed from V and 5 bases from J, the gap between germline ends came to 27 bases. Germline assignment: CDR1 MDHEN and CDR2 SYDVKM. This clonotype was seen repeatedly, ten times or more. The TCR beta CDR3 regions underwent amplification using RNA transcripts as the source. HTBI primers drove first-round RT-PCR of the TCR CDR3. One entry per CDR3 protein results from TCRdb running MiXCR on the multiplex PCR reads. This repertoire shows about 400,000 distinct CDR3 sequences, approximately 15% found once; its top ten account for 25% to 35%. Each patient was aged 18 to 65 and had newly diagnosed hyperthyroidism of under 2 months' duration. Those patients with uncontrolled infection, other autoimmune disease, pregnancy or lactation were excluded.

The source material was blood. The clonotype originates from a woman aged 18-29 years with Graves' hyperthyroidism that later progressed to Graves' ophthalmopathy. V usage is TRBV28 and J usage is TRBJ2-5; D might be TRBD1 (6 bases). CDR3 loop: CASSTQIGKGTLETQYF. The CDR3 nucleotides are TGTGCCAGCTCTACCCAGATCGGGAAAGGGACACTGGAGACCCAGTACTTC.